This T cell receptor beta chain comes out of a study of CD8 T cells in Susac syndrome. After extraction with the RNeasy kit, roughly 0.45 to 1 ug of the RNA was reverse transcribed using random hexamers. MiXCR, run by TCRdb on the immunoSEQ multiplex PCR reads, gives a single entry per CDR3 protein. The repertoire includes fewer than 250,000 distinct CDR3 sequences, 80% to 95% of them detected once, and about 0.15% sits in the top ten. Trimming took 5 bases from V and 5 from J; bases not matched to a gene: 7. The CDR3 consists of 15 residues. This clonotype was sampled from a human donor with multiple sclerosis. This chain joins TRBV12-3 or TRBV12-4 and TRBJ2-4, with 9 bases matching TRBD1. Source material: CD8+ T cells from PBMCs. Here the CDR3 reads CASSRTGDGENIQYF. The CDR3, as DNA: TGTGCCAGCAGTCGGACAGGGGATGGTGAAAACATTCAGTACTTC.